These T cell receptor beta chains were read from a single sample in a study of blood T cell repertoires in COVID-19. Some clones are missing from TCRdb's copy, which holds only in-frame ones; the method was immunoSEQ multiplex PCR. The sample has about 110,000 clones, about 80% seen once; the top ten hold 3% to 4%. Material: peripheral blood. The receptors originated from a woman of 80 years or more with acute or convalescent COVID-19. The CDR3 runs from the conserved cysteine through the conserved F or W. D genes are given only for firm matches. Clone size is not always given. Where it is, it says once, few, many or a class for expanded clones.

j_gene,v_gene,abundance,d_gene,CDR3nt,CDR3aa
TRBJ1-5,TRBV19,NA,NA,TGTGCCAGCGGGGAGGTGCGCAATCAGCCCCAGCATTTT,CASGEVRNQPQHF
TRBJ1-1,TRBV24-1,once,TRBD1,TGTGCCACCAGTGAGGGGACAGGGAGGACTGAAGCTTTCTTT,CATSEGTGRTEAFF
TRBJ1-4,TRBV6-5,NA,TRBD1,TGTGCCAGCCTGCCAGGGGGGTATGAAAAACTGTTTTTT,CASLPGGYEKLFF
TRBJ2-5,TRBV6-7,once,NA,TGTGCCAGCAGTTACAGGGGGCAAGAGACCCAGTACTTC,CASSYRGQETQYF
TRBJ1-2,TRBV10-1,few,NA,TGCGCCAGCAGTGAGAACCGGGTGGGCTACACCTTC,CASSENRVGYTF
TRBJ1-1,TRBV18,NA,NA,TGTGCCAGCTCACCACCGGGCAGGGGAGCACTCACTGAAGCTTTCTTT,CASSPPGRGALTEAFF
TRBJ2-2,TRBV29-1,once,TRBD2,TGCAGCGTTATTAGCGGGAGTACCGGGGAGCTGTTTTTT,CSVISGSTGELFF
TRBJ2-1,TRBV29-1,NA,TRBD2,TGCAGCGTTGTGGCAACTAGCGGAGGCCTTTTGGCGCAGTTCTTC,CSVVATSGGLLAQFF
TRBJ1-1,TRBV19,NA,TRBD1,TGTGCCAGTAGTAAGGGGCCCGGGACAGGGAACATGAACACTGAAGCTTTCTTT,CASSKGPGTGNMNTEAFF
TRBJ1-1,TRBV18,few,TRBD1,TGTGCCAGCTCACCAACCGGGACAGGGGTGGGCACTGAAGCTTTCTTT,CASSPTGTGVGTEAFF
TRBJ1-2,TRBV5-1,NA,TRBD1,TGCGCCAGCAGCCCGGGACAGGGGGCGTATGGCTACACCTTC,CASSPGQGAYGYTF
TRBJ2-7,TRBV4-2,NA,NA,TGTGCCAGCAGCCAAGATAGCTCGGCGTATAGCTCCTACGAGCAGTACTTC,CASSQDSSAYSSYEQYF
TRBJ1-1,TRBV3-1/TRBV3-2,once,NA,TGTGCCAGCAGCCAAGTTTTGACATCACATGGGGCTTTCTTT,CASSQVLTSHGAFF